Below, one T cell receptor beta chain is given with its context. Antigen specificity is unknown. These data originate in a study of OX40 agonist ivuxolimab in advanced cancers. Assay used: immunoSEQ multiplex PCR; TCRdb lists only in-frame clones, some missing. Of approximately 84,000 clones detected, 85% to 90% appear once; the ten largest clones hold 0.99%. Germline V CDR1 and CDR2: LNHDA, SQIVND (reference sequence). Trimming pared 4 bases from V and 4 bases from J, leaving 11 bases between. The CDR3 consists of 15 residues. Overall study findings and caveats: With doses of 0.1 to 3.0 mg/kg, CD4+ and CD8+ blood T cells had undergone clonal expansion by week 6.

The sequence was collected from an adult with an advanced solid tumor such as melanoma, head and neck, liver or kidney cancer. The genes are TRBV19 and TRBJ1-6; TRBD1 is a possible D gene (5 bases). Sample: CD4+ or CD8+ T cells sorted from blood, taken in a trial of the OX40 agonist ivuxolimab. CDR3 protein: CASSTGPKYNSPLHF. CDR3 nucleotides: TGTGCCAGTAGTACGGGACCGAAATATAATTCACCCCTCCACTTT.